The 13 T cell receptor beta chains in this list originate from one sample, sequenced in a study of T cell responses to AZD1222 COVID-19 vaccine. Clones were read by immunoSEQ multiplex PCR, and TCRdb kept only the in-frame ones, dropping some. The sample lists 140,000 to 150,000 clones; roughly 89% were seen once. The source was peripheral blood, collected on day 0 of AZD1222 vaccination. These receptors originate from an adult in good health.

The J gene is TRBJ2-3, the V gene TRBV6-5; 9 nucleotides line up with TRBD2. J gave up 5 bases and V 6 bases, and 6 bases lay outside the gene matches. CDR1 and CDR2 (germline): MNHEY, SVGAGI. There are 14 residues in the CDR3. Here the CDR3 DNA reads TGTGCCAGCAGGTCGGGACTAGCAGGAGATACGCAGTATTTT. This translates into CASRSGLAGDTQYF.

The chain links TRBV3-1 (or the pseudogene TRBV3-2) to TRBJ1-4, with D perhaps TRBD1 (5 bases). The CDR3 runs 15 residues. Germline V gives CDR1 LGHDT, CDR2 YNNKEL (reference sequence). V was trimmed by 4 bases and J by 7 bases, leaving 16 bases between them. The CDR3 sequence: CASSPPGLWGEKLFF. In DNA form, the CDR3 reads TGTGCCAGCAGCCCCCCGGGGCTCTGGGGTGAAAAACTGTTTTTT.

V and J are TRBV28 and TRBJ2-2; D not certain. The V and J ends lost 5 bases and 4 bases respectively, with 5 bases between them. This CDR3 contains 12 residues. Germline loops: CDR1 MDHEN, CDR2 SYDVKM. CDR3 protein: CASSTPTGELFF. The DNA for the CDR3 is TGTGCCAGCAGTACGCCCACCGGGGAGCTGTTTTTT.

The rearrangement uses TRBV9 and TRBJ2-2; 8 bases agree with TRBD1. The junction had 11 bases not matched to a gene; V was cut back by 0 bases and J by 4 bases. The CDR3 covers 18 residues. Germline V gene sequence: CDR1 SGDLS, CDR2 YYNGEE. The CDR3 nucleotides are TGTGCCAGCAGCGTAGAAGGGTCAGGGGGCGCGGGCACCGGGGAGCTGTTTTTT. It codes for CASSVEGSGGAGTGELFF.

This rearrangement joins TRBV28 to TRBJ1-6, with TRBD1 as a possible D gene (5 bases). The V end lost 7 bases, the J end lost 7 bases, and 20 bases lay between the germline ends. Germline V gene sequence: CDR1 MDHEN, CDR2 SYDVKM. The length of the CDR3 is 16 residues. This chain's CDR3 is CASNPKSGVRNSPLHF. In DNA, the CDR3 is TGTGCCAGCAACCCGAAGTCGGGGGTTCGGAATTCACCCCTCCACTTT.

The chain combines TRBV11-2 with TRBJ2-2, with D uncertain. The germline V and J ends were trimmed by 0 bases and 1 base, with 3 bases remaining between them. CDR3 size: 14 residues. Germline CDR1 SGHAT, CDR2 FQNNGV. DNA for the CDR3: TGTGCCAGCAGCTTAGAGCGGAACACCGGGGAGCTGTTTTTT. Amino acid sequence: CASSLERNTGELFF.

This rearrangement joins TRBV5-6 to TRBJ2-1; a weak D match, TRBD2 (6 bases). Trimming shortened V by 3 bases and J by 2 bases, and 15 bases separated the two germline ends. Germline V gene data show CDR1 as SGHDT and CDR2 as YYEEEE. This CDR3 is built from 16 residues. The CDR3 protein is CASSSLLALTYNEQFF. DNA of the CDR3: TGTGCCAGCAGCTCCCTGCTAGCGCTTACCTACAATGAGCAGTTCTTC.

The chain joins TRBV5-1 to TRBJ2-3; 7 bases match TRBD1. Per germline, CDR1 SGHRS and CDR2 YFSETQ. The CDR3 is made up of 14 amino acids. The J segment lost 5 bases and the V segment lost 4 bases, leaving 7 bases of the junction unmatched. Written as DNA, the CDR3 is TGCGCCAGCAGCGCAGGACAGGCCCGAGATACGCAGTATTTT. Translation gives CASSAGQARDTQYF.

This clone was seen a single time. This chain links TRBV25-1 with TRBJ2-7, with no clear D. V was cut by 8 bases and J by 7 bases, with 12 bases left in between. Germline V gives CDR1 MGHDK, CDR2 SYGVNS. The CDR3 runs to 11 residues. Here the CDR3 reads CASGRSWEQYF. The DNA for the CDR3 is TGTGCCAGCGGTAGGTCCTGGGAGCAGTACTTC.

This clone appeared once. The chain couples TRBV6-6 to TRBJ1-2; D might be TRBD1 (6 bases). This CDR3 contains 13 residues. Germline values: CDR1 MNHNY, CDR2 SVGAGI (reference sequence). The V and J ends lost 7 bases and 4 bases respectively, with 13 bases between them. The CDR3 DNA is TGTGCCAGCACACGGCCAGGGGCCTATGGCTACACCTTC. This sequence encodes CASTRPGAYGYTF.

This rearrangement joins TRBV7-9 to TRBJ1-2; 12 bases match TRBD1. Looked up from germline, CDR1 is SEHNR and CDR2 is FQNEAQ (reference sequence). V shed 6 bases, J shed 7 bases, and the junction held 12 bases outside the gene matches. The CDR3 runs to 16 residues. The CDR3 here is CASRRPGQGARSGYTF. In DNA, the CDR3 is TGTGCCAGCAGGCGTCCGGGACAGGGGGCGCGGAGTGGCTACACCTTC.

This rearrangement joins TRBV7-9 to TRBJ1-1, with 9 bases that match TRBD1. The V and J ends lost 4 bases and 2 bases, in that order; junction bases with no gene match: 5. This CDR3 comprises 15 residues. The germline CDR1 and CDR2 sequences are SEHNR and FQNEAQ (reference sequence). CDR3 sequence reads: CASSSRTGENTEAFF. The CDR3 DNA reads TGTGCCAGCAGCTCAAGGACAGGGGAAAACACTGAAGCTTTCTTT.

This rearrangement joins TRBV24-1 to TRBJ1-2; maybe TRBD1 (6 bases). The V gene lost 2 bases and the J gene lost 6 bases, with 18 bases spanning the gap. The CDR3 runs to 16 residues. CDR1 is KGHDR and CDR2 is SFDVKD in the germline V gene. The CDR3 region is CATSDWGTGSSDGYTF. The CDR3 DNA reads TGTGCCACCAGTGATTGGGGCACAGGGAGCTCTGATGGCTACACCTTC.